Below, 31 T cell receptor beta chains from the same sample are listed, as sequenced in a study of blood T cell repertoires in COVID-19. Some clones are missing from TCRdb's copy, which holds only in-frame ones; the method was immunoSEQ multiplex PCR. Altogether around 400,000 clones are present, roughly 88% being singletons, with the ten largest covering 1.4%. Input material: PBMCs or T cells enriched from blood (not recorded which). The source of these receptors is a woman between 18 and 29 years old who had been exposed to COVID-19.

The gene calls are TRBV4-1 and TRBJ2-3; 11 nucleotides agree with TRBD2. CDR1 MGHRA and CDR2 YSYEKL come from the germline V gene. Trimming at V came to 3 bases and at J to 5 bases, leaving 13 bases not matched to a gene. This CDR3 has 18 amino acids. CDR3 residues: CASSHLPSGGRAVDTQYF. CDR3 DNA: TGCGCCAGCAGCCACCTGCCTAGCGGGGGGCGCGCGGTAGATACGCAGTATTTT.

V is TRBV2 and J is TRBJ1-3; TRBD1 matches 11 bases. Germline assignment: CDR1 SNHLY and CDR2 FYNNEI. V dropped 2 bases and J dropped 0; count of bases not matched to a gene: 9. The CDR3 has 19 residues. The CDR3: CASSEPRDRGSNSGNTIYF. The DNA for the CDR3 is TGTGCCAGCAGTGAACCGAGGGACAGGGGGTCCAACTCTGGAAACACCATATATTTT.

This clone was seen more than once but under ten times. The chain couples TRBV5-3 to TRBJ1-6; 7 bases fit TRBD1. TRBV5-3 is an open reading frame whose function is uncertain. The CDR3 has 16 residues. The ends lost 0 bases at V and 6 bases at J; junction bases unmatched: 6. The CDR3: CARSLEGARSNSPLHF. Written as DNA, the CDR3 is TGTGCCAGAAGCTTGGAGGGGGCGCGGAGTAATTCACCCCTCCACTTT.

This chain links TRBV24-1 with TRBJ2-1; 9 bases line up with TRBD1. Germline CDR1 and CDR2: KGHDR and SFDVKD. The CDR3 length is 16 residues. The trim removed 2 bases at V and 6 bases at J, leaving 7 bases unmatched. CDR3 loop: CATSDSGTGSFNEQFF. DNA for the CDR3: TGTGCCACCAGTGATTCCGGGACAGGGAGTTTCAATGAGCAGTTCTTC.

The J gene is TRBJ2-2, the V gene TRBV7-9; 7 nucleotides align to TRBD2. Germline V lookup: CDR1 SEHNR, CDR2 FQNEAQ (reference sequence). The CDR3 runs 16 residues. Trimming cost V 1 base and J 4 bases; bases outside gene matches: 6. The CDR3 here is CASSLGAGRATGELFF. DNA for the CDR3: TGTGCCAGCAGCTTAGGAGCGGGAAGGGCCACCGGGGAGCTGTTTTTT. Filled out from reference TRBV7-9 and TRBJ2-2, the complete variable domain reads DTGVSQNPRHKITKRGQNVTFRCDPISEHNRLYWYRQTLGQGPEFLTYFQNEAQLEKSRLLSDRFSAERPKGSFSTLEIQRTEQGDSAMYLCASSLGAGRATGELFFGEGSRLTVL.

The chain has TRBV27 and TRBJ2-7; 14 nucleotides agree with TRBD2. The CDR3 consists of 15 residues. After removal of 5 bases from V and 5 bases from J, the junction contained 5 bases not matched to a gene. Germline V gene sequence: CDR1 MNHEY, CDR2 SMNVEV (reference sequence). The CDR3 DNA reads TGTGCCAGCAGTCAGGGGACTAGCGGGAGCAACGAGCAGTACTTC. Protein: CASSQGTSGSNEQYF.

This chain connects TRBV6-5 to TRBJ1-6, with 7 bases fitting TRBD1. The CDR3 consists of 13 residues. The germline CDR1 and CDR2 sequences are MNHEY and SVGAGI. The ends lost 7 bases at V and 10 bases at J; junction bases unmatched: 7. In DNA, the CDR3 is TGTGCCAGCACAGCGGACAGGCGATCACCCCTCCACTTT. Protein: CASTADRRSPLHF.

The rearrangement joins TRBV20-1 to TRBJ1-1; D is undetermined. This CDR3 spans 11 amino acids. V was clipped by 1 base and J by 9 bases, with 9 bases between them. Germline V lookup: CDR1 DFQATT, CDR2 SNEGSKA (reference sequence). CDR3 bases: TGCAGTGCTAGAGCCAGCGGTAAAGCTTTCTTT. This encodes CSARASGKAFF.

Only a few counts were recorded for this clone. The genes are TRBV5-1 and TRBJ1-4; D possibly corresponds to TRBD1 (6 bases). The ends were cut back, 2 bases at V and 8 bases at J, with 7 bases in the middle. This CDR3 has 12 residues. CDR1 and CDR2 from the germline V gene are SGHRS and YFSETQ. The DNA for the CDR3 is TGCGCCAGCAGCTTAGACAGGGAAAAACTGTTTTTT. It is translated as CASSLDREKLFF. The complete variable domain, with remaining parts taken from reference TRBV5-1 and TRBJ1-4, reads KAGVTQTPRYLIKTRGQQVTLSCSPISGHRSVSWYQQTPGQGLQFLFEYFSETQRNKGNFPGRFSGRQFSNSRSEMNVSTLELGDSALYLCASSLDREKLFFGSGTQLSVL.

The chain is built from TRBV19 and TRBJ2-2, with D possibly TRBD1 on 5 matching bases. This CDR3 contains 15 residues. The V end was cut by 4 bases, the J end by 0 bases, with 9 bases between. Germline CDR1 LNHDA, CDR2 SQIVND (reference sequence). CDR3 protein: CASSTGNSNTGELFF. CDR3 sequence (DNA): TGTGCCAGTAGTACAGGGAATTCGAACACCGGGGAGCTGTTTTTT.

V and J are TRBV20-1 and TRBJ2-7; D is possibly TRBD2 (5 bases). The CDR3 totals 11 residues. V was clipped by 5 bases and J by 7 bases, with 12 bases between them. CDR1 is DFQATT and CDR2 is SNEGSKA in the germline V gene (reference sequence). The CDR3 spells CSAPWTGEQYF. The CDR3 DNA reads as TGCAGTGCTCCCTGGACTGGTGAGCAGTACTTC.

V is TRBV18 and J is TRBJ2-7; a weak D match, TRBD2 (5 bases). V was shortened by 2 bases and J by 2 bases, with 13 bases between the two germline ends. Germline V CDR1 and CDR2: KGHSH, LQKENI. This CDR3 comprises 15 residues. CDR3 in DNA: TGTGCCAGCTCACCAGGGGAGAGCCGGCCCTACGAGCAGTACTTC. Protein sequence: CASSPGESRPYEQYF. The variable domain in full, completed from reference TRBV18 and TRBJ2-7, reads NAGVMQNPRHLVRRRGQEARLRCSPMKGHSHVYWYRQLPEEGLKFMVYLQKENIIDESGMPKERFSAEFPKEGPSILRIQQVVRGDSAAYFCASSPGESRPYEQYFGPGTRLTVT.

This clone was recorded only once. The V gene is TRBV20-1, the J gene TRBJ2-2; TRBD2 aligns across 13 bases. Germline lookup yields CDR1 DFQATT and CDR2 SNEGSKA (reference sequence). The CDR3 sequence is 18 residues long. The junction had 9 bases not matched to a gene; V was cut back by 3 bases and J by 2 bases. CDR3: CSASPTRLAGGNTGELFF. DNA for the CDR3: TGCAGTGCTAGTCCCACTCGACTAGCGGGGGGTAACACCGGGGAGCTGTTTTTT.

The V gene is TRBV6-5, the J gene TRBJ2-3, with D maybe TRBD2 (6 bases). Germline lookup yields CDR1 MNHEY and CDR2 SVGAGI. The CDR3 consists of 14 residues. Deletions cut 6 bases from V and 0 bases from J, with 10 bases between. CDR3 DNA: TGTGCCAGCAGGGCAAGCGGGAGCACAGATACGCAGTATTTT. Amino acid sequence: CASRASGSTDTQYF.

There are a few counts of this clone. This same CDR3 is encoded by further DNA sequences in the sample. J is TRBJ2-7 and V is TRBV18, with 14 bases fitting TRBD2. V dropped 3 bases and J dropped 2; count of bases not matched to a gene: 3. Germline values: CDR1 KGHSH, CDR2 LQKENI. There are 16 residues in the CDR3. The CDR3 spells CASSPSGLAGAYEQYF. In DNA form, the CDR3 reads TGTGCCAGCTCACCCTCGGGACTAGCGGGAGCCTACGAGCAGTACTTC.

This clone was counted a single time. The CDR3 DNA reads as TGTGCCAGCAGCTTGGAAGGGGGAGGGCAGCCCCAGCATTTT. Translated: CASSLEGGGQPQHF. This chain uses TRBV5-4 with TRBJ1-5; possibly TRBD1 for D (6 bases). This CDR3 is 14 amino acids long. Germline V gene lookup returns CDR1 SGHNT and CDR2 YYREEE (reference sequence). V was shortened by 0 bases and J by 7 bases, with 11 bases between the two germline ends.

The chain uses TRBV7-2 and TRBJ2-2; 10 bases map to TRBD2. The CDR3 is 16 amino acids. After removal of 6 bases from V and 4 bases from J, the junction contained 8 bases not matched to a gene. CDR1 SGHTA and CDR2 FQGNSA come from the germline V gene. The CDR3 region is CASRRQRGGPTGELFF. The CDR3 DNA follows: TGTGCCAGCAGACGACAGCGGGGGGGCCCCACCGGGGAGCTGTTTTTT.

The chain recombines TRBV10-3 with TRBJ1-1; weak D call: TRBD1 (5 bases). CDR1 and CDR2 (germline): ENHRY, SYGVKD. The V end lost 2 bases, the J end lost 1 base, and 8 bases lay between the germline ends. CDR3 length: 14 amino acids. This CDR3 is CAISEGQGNTEAFF. The CDR3, as DNA: TGTGCCATCAGTGAGGGTCAGGGGAACACTGAAGCTTTCTTT.

The chain recombines TRBV4-2 with TRBJ2-3; 9 bases agree with TRBD2. The CDR3 loop spans 16 amino acids. Germline V gives CDR1 LGHNA, CDR2 YNFKEQ. V gave up 0 bases and J gave up 5 bases; unmatched junction bases: 6. The CDR3 DNA sequence: TGTGCCAGCAGCCAAGATCGGCCTAGCGGGGAAGATACGCAGTATTTT. Its translation: CASSQDRPSGEDTQYF.

The CDR3 here is CASSPAAGGNSPLHF. CDR3 bases: TGCGCCAGCAGCCCGGCGGCCGGGGGGAATTCACCCCTCCACTTT. The chain joins TRBV5-1 to TRBJ1-6, with D possibly being TRBD1 (5 bases). CDR1 is SGHRS and CDR2 is YFSETQ in the germline V gene. Trimming removed 4 bases from V and 7 bases from J, with 15 bases in between. CDR3 size: 15 residues.

The rearrangement links TRBV15 to TRBJ1-5; D is possibly TRBD1 (5 bases). The germline V gene encodes CDR1 LNHNV and CDR2 YYDKDF (reference sequence). There are 14 residues in the CDR3. V gave up 4 bases and J gave up 1 base, with 8 bases separating them. CDR3: CATSNTGSNQPQHF. The CDR3 DNA reads as TGTGCCACCAGCAACACAGGCAGCAATCAGCCCCAGCATTTT.

A word on this clone: Different DNA sequences within this sample yield the same CDR3. The chain is built from TRBV7-3 and TRBJ1-1; a possible D gene is TRBD1 (6 bases). Trimming cost V 3 bases and J 4 bases, with 9 bases left between them. Germline CDR1 reads SGHTA; CDR2 reads FQGTGA. The CDR3 is 13 residues long. In nucleotides, the CDR3 is TGTGCCAGCAGCTTGACAGGTGGCACTGAAGCTTTCTTT. It specifies CASSLTGGTEAFF.

The count of this clone is one. The chain combines TRBV3-1 (or the pseudogene TRBV3-2) with TRBJ2-5, with TRBD1 as a possible D gene (5 bases). CDR1 LGHDT and CDR2 YNNKEL come from the germline V gene (reference sequence). The CDR3 has 15 residues. Between the trimmed V and J ends, which lost 1 base and 5 bases, there was a span of 14 bases. In nucleotides, the CDR3 is TGTGCCAGCAGCCAAGCTGGACATCTCGGGGAGACCCAGTACTTC. This sequence encodes CASSQAGHLGETQYF.

The chain recombines TRBV5-1 with TRBJ1-4, with D possibly TRBD1 on 6 matching bases. The CDR3 loop spans 17 amino acids. The ends were cut back, 0 bases at V and 7 bases at J, with 19 bases in the middle. CDR1 and CDR2 from the germline V gene are SGHRS and YFSETQ. Here the CDR3 reads CASSLEGTHFRGEKLFF. The CDR3 region has the DNA TGCGCCAGCAGCTTGGAAGGCACCCACTTCAGGGGTGAAAAACTGTTTTTT.

This sequence joins TRBV27 and TRBJ2-1; 7 bases are shared with TRBD2. Germline assignment: CDR1 MNHEY and CDR2 SMNVEV (reference sequence). This CDR3 region has 13 residues. V gave up 1 base and J gave up 7 bases; unmatched junction bases: 1. The CDR3 sequence is CASSLLGGNEQFF. In DNA, the CDR3 is TGTGCCAGCAGTTTATTGGGAGGGAATGAGCAGTTCTTC.

V is TRBV5-6 and J is TRBJ2-1, with 9 bases that match TRBD1. After removal of 3 bases from V and 7 bases from J, the junction contained 5 bases not matched to a gene. CDR3 length: 14 residues. Germline loops: CDR1 SGHDT, CDR2 YYEEEE. DNA for the CDR3: TGTGCCAGCAGCTCCGGGACAGGGTGGAATGAGCAGTTCTTC. Translation gives CASSSGTGWNEQFF.

The V call is TRBV4-2, the J call TRBJ1-3; the D is unclear. Germline CDR1 and CDR2: LGHNA and YNFKEQ. V was trimmed by 0 bases and J by 0 bases, leaving 12 bases between them. This CDR3 comprises 17 residues. CDR3 sequence: CASSQDLLYNSGNTIYF. In nucleotides, the CDR3 is TGTGCCAGCAGCCAAGATCTTTTGTATAACTCTGGAAACACCATATATTTT.

V usage is TRBV10-2 and J usage is TRBJ2-1, with a weak D call TRBD1 (6 bases). The CDR3 is 15 residues long. Germline CDR1 reads WSHSY; CDR2 reads SAAADI. Trimming left V 8 bases short and J 4 bases short, with 18 bases between. The CDR3 region is CASAEQGGQYNEQFF. The DNA of the CDR3 is TGCGCCAGCGCAGAACAGGGCGGTCAGTACAATGAGCAGTTCTTC.

The chain joins TRBV6-5 to TRBJ2-7; 9 nucleotides match TRBD1. Germline values: CDR1 MNHEY, CDR2 SVGAGI. V was clipped by 4 bases and J by 1 base; unmatched bases: 2. The CDR3 extends over 14 amino acids. The CDR3 nucleotides are TGTGCCAGCAGTTTGGACAGGGGATCCTACGAGCAGTACTTC. Translating it yields CASSLDRGSYEQYF.

The genes are TRBV6-5 and TRBJ2-3, with 7 nucleotides matching TRBD2. This CDR3 contains 15 residues. Germline-derived CDR1 and CDR2 are MNHEY and SVGAGI. V gave up 6 bases and J gave up 5 bases; unmatched junction bases: 11. CDR3 coding DNA: TGTGCCAGCAGCTCGGGGACTACCGCTAGAGATACGCAGTATTTT. It translates to CASSSGTTARDTQYF.

The chain links TRBV7-8 to TRBJ1-4; D possibly corresponds to TRBD1 (6 bases). Germline lookup yields CDR1 SGHVS and CDR2 FQNEAQ. This CDR3 comprises 16 residues. Trimming took off 5 bases at V and 0 bases at J, with 13 bases between the two ends. The CDR3 sequence is CASSLDRTATNEKLFF. For the CDR3, the DNA is TGTGCCAGCAGCCTTGACAGGACCGCAACTAATGAAAAACTGTTTTTT.